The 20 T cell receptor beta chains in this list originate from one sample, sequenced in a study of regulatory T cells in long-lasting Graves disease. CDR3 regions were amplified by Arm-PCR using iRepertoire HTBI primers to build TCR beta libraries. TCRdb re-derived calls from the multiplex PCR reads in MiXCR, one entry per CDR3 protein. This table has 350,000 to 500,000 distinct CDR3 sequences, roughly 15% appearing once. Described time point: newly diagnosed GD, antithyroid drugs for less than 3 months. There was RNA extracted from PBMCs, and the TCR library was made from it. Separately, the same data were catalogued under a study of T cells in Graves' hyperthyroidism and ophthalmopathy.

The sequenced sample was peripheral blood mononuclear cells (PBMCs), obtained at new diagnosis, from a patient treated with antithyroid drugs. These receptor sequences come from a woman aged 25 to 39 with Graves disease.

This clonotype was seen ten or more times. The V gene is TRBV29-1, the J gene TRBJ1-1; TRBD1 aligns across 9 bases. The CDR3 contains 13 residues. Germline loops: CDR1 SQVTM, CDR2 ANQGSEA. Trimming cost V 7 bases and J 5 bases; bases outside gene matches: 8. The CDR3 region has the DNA TGCAGCGCATCCCGGGACAGGGATACTGAAGCTTTCTTT. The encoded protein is CSASRDRDTEAFF.

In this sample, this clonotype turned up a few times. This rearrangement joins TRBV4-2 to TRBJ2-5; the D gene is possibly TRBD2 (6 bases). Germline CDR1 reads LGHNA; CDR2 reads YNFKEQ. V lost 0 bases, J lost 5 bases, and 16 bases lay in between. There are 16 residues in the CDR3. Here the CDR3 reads CASSQDPSGAGETQYF. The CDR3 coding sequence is TGTGCCAGCAGCCAAGATCCGAGTGGGGCGGGGGAGACCCAGTACTTC.

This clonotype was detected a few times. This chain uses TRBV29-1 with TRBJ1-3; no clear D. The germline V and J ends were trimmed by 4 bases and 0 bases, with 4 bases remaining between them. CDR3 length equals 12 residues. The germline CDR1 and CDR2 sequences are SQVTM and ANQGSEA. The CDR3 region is CSVGHSGNTIYF. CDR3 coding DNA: TGCAGCGTTGGGCACTCTGGAAACACCATATATTTT. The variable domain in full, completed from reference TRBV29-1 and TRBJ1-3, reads SAVISQKPSRDICQRGTSLTIQCQVDSQVTMMFWYRQQPGQSLTLIATANQGSEATYESGFVIDKFPISRPNLTFSTLTVSNMSPEDSSIYLCSVGHSGNTIYFGEGSWLTVV.

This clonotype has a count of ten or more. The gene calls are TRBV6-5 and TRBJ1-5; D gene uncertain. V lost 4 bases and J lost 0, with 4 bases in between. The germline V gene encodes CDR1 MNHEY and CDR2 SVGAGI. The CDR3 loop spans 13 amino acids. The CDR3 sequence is CASSSHSNQPQHF. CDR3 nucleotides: TGTGCCAGCAGTTCCCATAGCAATCAGCCCCAGCATTTT.

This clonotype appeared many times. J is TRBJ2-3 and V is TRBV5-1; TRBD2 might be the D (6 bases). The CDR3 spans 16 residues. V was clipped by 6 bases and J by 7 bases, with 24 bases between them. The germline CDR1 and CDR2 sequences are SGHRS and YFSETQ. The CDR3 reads CASKQSGTLNRNTQYF. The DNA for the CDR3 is TGCGCCAGCAAGCAATCCGGGACTCTAAATCGGAATACGCAGTATTTT.

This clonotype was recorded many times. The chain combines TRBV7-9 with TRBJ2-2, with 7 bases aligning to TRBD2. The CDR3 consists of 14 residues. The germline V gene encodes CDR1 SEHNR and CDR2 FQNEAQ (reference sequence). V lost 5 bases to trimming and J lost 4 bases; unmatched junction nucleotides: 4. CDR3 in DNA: TGTGCCAGCAGCCGGGACTACCCCACCGGGGAGCTGTTTTTT. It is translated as CASSRDYPTGELFF.

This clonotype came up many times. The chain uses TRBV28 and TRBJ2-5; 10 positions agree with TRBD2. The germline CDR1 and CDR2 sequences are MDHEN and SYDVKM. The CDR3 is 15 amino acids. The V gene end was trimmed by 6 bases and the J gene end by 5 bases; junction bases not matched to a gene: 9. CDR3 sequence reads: CASSGPAGGRETQYF. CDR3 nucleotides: TGTGCCAGCAGCGGTCCAGCGGGAGGGCGGGAGACCCAGTACTTC.

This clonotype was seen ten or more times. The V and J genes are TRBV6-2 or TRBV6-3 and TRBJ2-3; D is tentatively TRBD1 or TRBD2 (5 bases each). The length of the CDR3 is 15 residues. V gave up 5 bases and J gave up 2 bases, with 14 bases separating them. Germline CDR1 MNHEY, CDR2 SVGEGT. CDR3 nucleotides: TGTGCCAGCAGTGAAAAGGGGAGTAACACAGATACGCAGTATTTT. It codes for CASSEKGSNTDTQYF.

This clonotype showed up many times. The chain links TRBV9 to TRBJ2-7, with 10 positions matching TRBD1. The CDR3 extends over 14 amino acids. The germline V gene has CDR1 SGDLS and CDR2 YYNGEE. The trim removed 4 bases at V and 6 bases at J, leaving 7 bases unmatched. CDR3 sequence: CASSPGTGEGEQYF. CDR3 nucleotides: TGTGCCAGCAGCCCCGGGACAGGGGAGGGCGAGCAGTACTTC.

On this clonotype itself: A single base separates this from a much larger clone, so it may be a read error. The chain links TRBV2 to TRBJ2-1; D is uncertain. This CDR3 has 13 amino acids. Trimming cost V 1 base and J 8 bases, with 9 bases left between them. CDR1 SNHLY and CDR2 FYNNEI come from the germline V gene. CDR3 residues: CASSEGIFDEQFF. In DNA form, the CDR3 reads TGTGCCAGCAGTGAAGGCATTTTCGATGAGCAGTTCTTC. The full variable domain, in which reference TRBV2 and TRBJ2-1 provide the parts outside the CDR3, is EPEVTQTPSHQVTQMGQEVILRCVPISNHLYFYWYRQILGQKVEFLVSFYNNEISEKSEIFDDQFSVERPDGSNFTLKIRSTKLEDSAMYFCASSEGIFDEQFFGPGTRLTVL.

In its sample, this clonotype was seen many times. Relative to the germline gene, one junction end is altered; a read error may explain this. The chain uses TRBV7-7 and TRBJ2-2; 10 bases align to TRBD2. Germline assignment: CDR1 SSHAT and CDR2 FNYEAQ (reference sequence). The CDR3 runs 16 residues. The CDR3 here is CASSLVPSGSTGELFF. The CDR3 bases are TGTGCTAGCAGCTTAGTTCCTAGCGGGAGTACCGGGGAGCTGTTTTTT. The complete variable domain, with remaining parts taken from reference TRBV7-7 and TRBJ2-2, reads GAGVSQSPRYKVTKRGQDVTLRCDPISSHATLYWYQQALGQGPEFLTYFNYEAQPDKSGLPSDRFSAERPEGSISTLTIQRTEQRDSAMYRCASSLVPSGSTGELFFGEGSRLTVL.

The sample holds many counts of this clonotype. This CDR3 is CSARSQGFPSYEQYF. In DNA form, the CDR3 reads TGCAGTGCTAGAAGCCAGGGGTTCCCGTCCTACGAGCAGTACTTC. V and J are TRBV20-1 and TRBJ2-7; maybe TRBD1 (6 bases). Trimming took 2 bases from V and 1 from J, leaving 15 bases between them. Germline CDR1 DFQATT, CDR2 SNEGSKA (reference sequence). This CDR3 has 15 amino acids.

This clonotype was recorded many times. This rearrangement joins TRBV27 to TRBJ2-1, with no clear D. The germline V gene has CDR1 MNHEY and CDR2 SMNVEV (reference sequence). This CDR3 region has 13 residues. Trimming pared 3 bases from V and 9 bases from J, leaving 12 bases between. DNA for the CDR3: TGTGCCAGCAGTTTCGCCTCCCAAGGTGAGCAGTTCTTC. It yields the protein CASSFASQGEQFF.

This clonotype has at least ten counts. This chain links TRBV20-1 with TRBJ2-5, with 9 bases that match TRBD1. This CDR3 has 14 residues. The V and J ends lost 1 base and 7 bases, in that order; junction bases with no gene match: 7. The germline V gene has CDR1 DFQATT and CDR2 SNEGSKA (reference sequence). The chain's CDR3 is CSARADRGTGTQYF. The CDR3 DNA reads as TGCAGTGCTAGAGCGGACAGGGGAACAGGGACCCAGTACTTC.

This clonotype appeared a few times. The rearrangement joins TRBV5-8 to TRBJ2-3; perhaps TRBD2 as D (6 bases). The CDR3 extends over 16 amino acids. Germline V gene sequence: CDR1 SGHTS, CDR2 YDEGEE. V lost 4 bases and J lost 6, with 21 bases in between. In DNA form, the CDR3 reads TGTGCCAGCAGCCCGGACTACCTGGGGAGCTGGGATACGCAGTATTTT. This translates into CASSPDYLGSWDTQYF.

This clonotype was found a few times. CDR3 coding DNA: TGCAGTGCTTCATCCGGGACTAGGGGTTACAATGAGCAGTTCTTC. Protein: CSASSGTRGYNEQFF. The rearrangement links TRBV20-1 to TRBJ2-1, with 8 positions matching TRBD2. This CDR3 has 15 amino acids. The V and J ends lost 5 bases and 4 bases, in that order; junction bases with no gene match: 10. The germline CDR1 and CDR2 sequences are DFQATT and SNEGSKA (reference sequence).

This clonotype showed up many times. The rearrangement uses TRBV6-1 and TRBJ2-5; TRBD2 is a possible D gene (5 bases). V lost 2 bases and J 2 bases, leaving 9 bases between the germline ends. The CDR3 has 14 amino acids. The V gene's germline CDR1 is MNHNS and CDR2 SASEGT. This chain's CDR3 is CASSELAAQETQYF. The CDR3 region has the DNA TGTGCCAGCAGTGAACTAGCAGCGCAAGAGACCCAGTACTTC.

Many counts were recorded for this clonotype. CDR3 nucleotides: TGCAGTGCTAGAGATGGTAGGGGGGTTGGATATACGCAGTATTTT. It yields the protein CSARDGRGVGYTQYF. The chain has TRBV20-1 and TRBJ2-3, with D possibly called TRBD1 or TRBD2 (6 bases each). The CDR3 length is 15 residues. Germline CDR1 is DFQATT and CDR2 is SNEGSKA (reference sequence). V gave up 0 bases and J gave up 7 bases, with 17 bases separating them.

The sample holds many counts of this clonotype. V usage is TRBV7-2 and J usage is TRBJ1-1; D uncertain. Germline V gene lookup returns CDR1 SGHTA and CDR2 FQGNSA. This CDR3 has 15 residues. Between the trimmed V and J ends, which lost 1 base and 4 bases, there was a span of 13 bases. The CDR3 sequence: CASSLEGLWGTEAFF. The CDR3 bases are TGTGCCAGCAGCTTAGAAGGCCTCTGGGGCACTGAAGCTTTCTTT.

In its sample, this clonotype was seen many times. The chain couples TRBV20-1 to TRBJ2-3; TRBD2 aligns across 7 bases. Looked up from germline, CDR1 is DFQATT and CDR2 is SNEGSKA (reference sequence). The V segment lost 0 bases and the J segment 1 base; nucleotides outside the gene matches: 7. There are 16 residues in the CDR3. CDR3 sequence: CSARDFGLAGTDTQYF. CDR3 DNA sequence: TGCAGTGCTAGAGATTTTGGGCTAGCGGGCACAGATACGCAGTATTTT.